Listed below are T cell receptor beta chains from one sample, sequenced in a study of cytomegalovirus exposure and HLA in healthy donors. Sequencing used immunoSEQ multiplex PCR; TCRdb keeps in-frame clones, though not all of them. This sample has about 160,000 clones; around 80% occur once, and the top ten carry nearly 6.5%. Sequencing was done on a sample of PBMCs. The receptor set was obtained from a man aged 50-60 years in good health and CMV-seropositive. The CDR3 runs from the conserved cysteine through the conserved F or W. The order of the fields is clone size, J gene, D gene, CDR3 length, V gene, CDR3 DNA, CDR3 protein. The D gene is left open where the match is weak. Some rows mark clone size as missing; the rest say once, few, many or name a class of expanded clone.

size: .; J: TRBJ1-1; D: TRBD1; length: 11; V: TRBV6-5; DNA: TGTGCCAGCAGGTCGGGACAGGGGGCTTATTTC; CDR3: CASRSGQGAYF
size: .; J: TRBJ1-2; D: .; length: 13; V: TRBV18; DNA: TGTGCCAGCTCACCAGGACAGAACTATGGCTACACCTTC; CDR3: CASSPGQNYGYTF
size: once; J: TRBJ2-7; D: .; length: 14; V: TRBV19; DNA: TGTGCCAGTAGTGACTCAGGGGCCCCCTACGAGCAGTACTTC; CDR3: CASSDSGAPYEQYF
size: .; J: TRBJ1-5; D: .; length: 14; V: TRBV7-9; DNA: TGTGCCAGCAGCTTAGACAGTAGCAATCAGCCCCAGCATTTT; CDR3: CASSLDSSNQPQHF
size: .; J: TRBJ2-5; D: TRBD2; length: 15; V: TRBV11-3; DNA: TGTGCCAGCAGCTCCCGCCTAGCGGTGGGGGAGACCCAGTACTTC; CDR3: CASSSRLAVGETQYF
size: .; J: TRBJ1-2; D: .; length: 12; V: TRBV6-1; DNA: TGTGCCAGCAGGTCCGGGATGCGGGGCTACACCTTC; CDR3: CASRSGMRGYTF
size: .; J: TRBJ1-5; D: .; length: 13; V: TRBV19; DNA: TGTGCCAGTAGTCGGAGGGCCCATCAGCCCCAGCATTTT; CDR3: CASSRRAHQPQHF
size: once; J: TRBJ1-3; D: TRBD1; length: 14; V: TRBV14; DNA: TGTGCCAGCAGCTCCAGGGGGATTGGAAACACCATATATTTT; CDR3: CASSSRGIGNTIYF
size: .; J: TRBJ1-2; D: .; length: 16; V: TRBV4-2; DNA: TGTGCCAGCAGCCAAAAGGTGCAGGACCCAAGGGGTGGCTACACCTTC; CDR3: CASSQKVQDPRGGYTF
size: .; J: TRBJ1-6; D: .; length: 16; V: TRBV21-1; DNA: TGTGCCAGCAGCAAAGCCAGCGGGACAGGGAATTCACCCCTCCACTTT; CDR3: CASSKASGTGNSPLHF
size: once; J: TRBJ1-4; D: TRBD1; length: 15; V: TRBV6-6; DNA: TGTGCCAGCAGTTACTCCCCAGGGGGCGGTGAAAAACTGTTTTTT; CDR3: CASSYSPGGGEKLFF
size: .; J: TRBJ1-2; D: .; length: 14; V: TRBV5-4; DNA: TGTGCCAGCAGCTTGGTGCAGGATAACTATGGCTACACCTTC; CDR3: CASSLVQDNYGYTF
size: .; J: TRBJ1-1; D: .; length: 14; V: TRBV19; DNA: TGTGCCAGTAGCTTCGGAGGTGGGAACACTGAAGCTTTCTTT; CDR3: CASSFGGGNTEAFF
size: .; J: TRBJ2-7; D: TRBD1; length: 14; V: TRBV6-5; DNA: TGTGCCAGCAGTTTGGGACAGGGAAATCACGAGCAGTACTTC; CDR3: CASSLGQGNHEQYF
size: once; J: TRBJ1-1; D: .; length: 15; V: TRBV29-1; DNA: TGCAGCGGTGGGGGAGGGGCCCGCATGAACACTGAAGCTTTCTTT; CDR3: CSGGGGARMNTEAFF
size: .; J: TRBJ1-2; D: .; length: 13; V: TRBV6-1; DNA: TGTGCCAGCATCCCCACATCTGGGGGGTTCTACACCTTC; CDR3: CASIPTSGGFYTF
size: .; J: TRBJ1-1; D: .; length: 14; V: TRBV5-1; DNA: TGCGCCAGCAGCTCCGCAGGGGCGGGCACTGAAGCTTTCTTT; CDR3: CASSSAGAGTEAFF